These 14 T cell receptor delta chains were sequenced from one sample in a study of γδ T cells in repeated Plasmodium falciparum infection. Bulk repertoires came from Vgamma9/Vdelta2+ or Vdelta2-negative gammadelta T cells flow-sorted from PBMC. TCRdb re-analyzed the multiplex PCR reads via CATT. The sample has tens of thousands of delta-chain clones, approximately 0.96% seen once. The material sequenced was gamma-delta T cells from blood. Receptor source: a pool of human donors (malaria-infected and uninfected, not separated).

This clone was counted only a few times. TCRdb shows a much larger clone's protein in place of this DNA's translation, and the two differ at residue 8, likely through a read error; the protein shown is translated from the DNA. Here the CDR3 reads CALGEYRLGYTDKLIF. The DNA of the CDR3 is TGTGCTCTTGGGGAATACCGTCTTGGGTACACCGATAAACTCATCTTT. The chain carries TRDV1 and TRDJ1, with D unclear. The J gene was missing in TCRdb and was found by matching the end of the DNA to germline. Germline assignment: CDR1 TSWWSYY and CDR2 QGS. This CDR3 is built from 16 residues. V was pared by 2 bases and J by 0 bases, with 13 bases between.

This clone was counted between two and nine times. With a far larger clone one base away, a read error is the likely cause. Other DNA sequences of this sample code for an identical CDR3. CDR3 loop: CACDRTGGLYTDKLIF. CDR3 in DNA: TGTGCCTGTGACCGTACTGGGGGCTTGTACACCGATAAACTCATCTTT. The rearrangement links TRDV2 to TRDJ1; 8 bases agree with TRDD3. TCRdb supplies no J gene; here it was assigned by aligning the nucleotide sequence to germline. V trimming: 3 bases; J trimming: 0 bases; junction bases outside the gene matches: 8. This CDR3 has 16 amino acids. Germline V gene sequence: CDR1 GEAIGNYY, CDR2 EKD.

This clone was counted between two and nine times. TCRdb's protein and the translated DNA diverge at residue 11; the protein reported here is the translation of the DNA. The chain employs TRDV1 and TRDJ1; possibly TRDD2 for D (5 bases). TCRdb supplies no J gene; here it was assigned by aligning the nucleotide sequence to germline. The V gene's germline CDR1 is TSWWSYY and CDR2 QGS. CDR3 length equals 22 residues. Trimming took 0 bases from V and 8 from J, leaving 37 bases between them. This CDR3 is CALGELDPFLCQPYTGPGKLIF. The CDR3 DNA reads TGTGCTCTTGGGGAACTAGATCCATTCCTCTGTCAACCATACACGGGGCCGGGGAAACTCATCTTT.

In its sample, this clone was seen a few times. Only one base separates this from a far larger clonotype, so it likely reflects a read error. The sample carries other DNA sequences with the same CDR3. The V call is TRDV1, the J call TRDJ1; D call uncertain. TCRdb is silent on the J gene; assignment here came from matching the DNA to germline. This CDR3 has 16 amino acids. Germline CDR1 is TSWWSYY and CDR2 is QGS. CDR3 loop: CALGDPLTGYTDKLIF. CDR3 nucleotides: TGTGCTCTTGGGGACCCATTAACCGGGTACACCGACAAACTCATCTTT.

On this clone: This likely reflects a read error, since a far larger clone is one base away. The same CDR3 also results from other DNA sequences found in this sample. The J gene is TRDJ1, the V gene TRDV1; D may match TRDD2 or TRDD3 (5 bases each). The J gene was not available in TCRdb and was assigned here by matching the DNA to germline segments. V was clipped by 2 bases and J by 0 bases, with 22 bases between them. This CDR3 comprises 19 residues. Germline assignment: CDR1 TSWWSYY and CDR2 QGS. The CDR3 nucleotides read TGTGCTCTTGGGGAAAGGAGTAGACCTACCGGGATGTACACCGATAAACTCATCTTT. It encodes CALGERSRPTGMYTDKLIF.

Comment on this clone: TCRdb's protein for this DNA is that of a much larger clone and differs from the translation at residue 11, likely a read error; the protein shown is the DNA translation. This sequence joins TRAV38-2/DV8 and TRDJ1; TRDD3 matches at 9 bases. Germline CDR1 reads TSESDYY; CDR2 reads QEAYKQQN. J lost 4 bases, V lost 10 bases, and 17 bases had no gene match. This CDR3 has 16 residues. CDR3: CAPGFGGYPYIDKLIF. The CDR3 DNA follows: TGTGCTCCCGGATTTGGGGGATATCCGTACATCGATAAACTCATCTTT.

With respect to this clone: For this DNA, TCRdb reports the protein of a much larger clone, which diverges at residue 21, most likely from a read error; the protein presented here is translated directly from the DNA. A V gene of TRDV2 was called, but no J gene was assigned; the DNA was not used to check the table's D call, TRDD3. Per the germline V gene, CDR1 is GEAIGNYY and CDR2 is EKD. The CDR3 is 22 amino acids. CDR3 nucleotides: TGTGCCTGTGACACCGTCGGGTTACCCTCTTCTACTGGGGGATACCCTACCGATAAACTCACCTTT. Its protein is CACDTVGLPSSTGGYPTDKLTF.

Comment on this clone: TCRdb pairs this DNA with a much larger clone's protein that differs at residue 13, likely a read error; the protein shown was translated from the DNA. V usage is TRDV2 and J usage is TRDJ1; 8 positions match TRDD3. TCRdb is silent on the J gene; assignment here came from matching the DNA to germline. With V trimmed by 0 bases and J by 2 bases, 13 bases remained unmatched. The CDR3 extends over 18 amino acids. Germline CDR1 and CDR2: GEAIGNYY and EKD. The CDR3 bases are TGTGCCTGTGACACCGTTGCTGGGATACGCCCCCGAACCGATAAACTCATCTTT. This gives the protein CACDTVAGIRPRTDKLIF.

This clone was detected many times. The V call is TRDV1, the J call TRDJ1, with D possibly being TRDD2 (5 bases). This CDR3 has 20 residues. The V end lost 1 base, the J end lost 0 bases, and 24 bases lay between the germline ends. Germline CDR1 is TSWWSYY and CDR2 is QGS. The CDR3 region has the DNA TGTGCTCTTGGGGAACCCACTGTGCGGGCCTTCATCCCTTACACCGATAAACTCATCTTT. The encoded protein is CALGEPTVRAFIPYTDKLIF.

On this clone: The TCRdb protein comes from a much larger clone and disagrees with this DNA's translation at residue 10, likely due to a read error; the protein given here is derived from the DNA. The chain has TRDV2 and TRDJ1; 7 nucleotides line up with TRDD3. Because TCRdb records no J gene, it was assigned here through a match of the DNA to germline. The germline V gene encodes CDR1 GEAIGNYY and CDR2 EKD. Germline trimming cut 3 bases from V and 3 bases from J; bases unmatched to any gene: 18. The CDR3 has 18 residues. The CDR3 protein is CACDQHFTGEFMADKLIF. CDR3 coding DNA: TGTGCCTGTGACCAACATTTTACTGGGGAATTTATGGCCGATAAACTCATCTTT.

On this clone: A far larger clone is a single base away, which makes a read error likely. Other DNA sequences in this sample translate to the same CDR3. The rearrangement joins TRDV1 to TRDJ1, with a weak D call TRDD3 (5 bases). Germline V gene data show CDR1 as TSWWSYY and CDR2 as QGS. This CDR3 contains 22 residues. The CDR3 DNA reads as TGTGCCCTTGGGGCTCTTTATCCTGCTTGGCTGACGGGGCGGTCATTCACCGATAAACTCATCTTT. This encodes CALGALYPAWLTGRSFTDKLIF.

As regards this clone: The protein given by TCRdb reflects a much larger clone and differs at residue 22 from this DNA's translation, likely from a read error; the protein shown is the DNA's translation. The J segment was not called; the V segment is TRDV2; TRDD3, the table's D call, was not compared with the DNA. The CDR3 is 24 residues long. Per germline, CDR1 GEAIGNYY and CDR2 EKD. This CDR3 is CACDTVGPTPPSGGPPSYTDKPIF. Here the CDR3 DNA reads TGTGCCTGTGACACCGTCGGTCCTACACCACCATCTGGGGGACCCCCCTCGTACACCGATAAACCCATCTTT.

The table lists this clone with a few counts. It differs at one base from a far larger clone, so likely a read error. Distinct nucleotide sequences in the sample also encode this CDR3. The chain combines TRDV2 with TRDJ1; 8 nucleotides agree with TRDD3. The CDR3 runs 14 residues. Germline V gene sequence: CDR1 GEAIGNYY, CDR2 EKD. CDR3 loop: CACDTRDTADKLIF. The DNA for the CDR3 is TGTGCCTGTGACACGAGGGATACGGCCGATAAGCTCATCTTT.

This clone was counted a few times. The protein given by TCRdb reflects a much larger clone and differs at residue 20 from this DNA's translation, likely from a read error; the protein shown is the DNA's translation. For the V gene the call is TRDV1; the J gene has no call; the DNA was not used to check the table's D call, TRDD3. The CDR3 runs to 21 residues. Germline V lookup: CDR1 TSWWSYY, CDR2 QGS. CDR3 nucleotides: TGTGCTCTTGGGGATATAGTTTTCCCCTTACTGGGGGATGGGTCTACTGATAAACTCACCTTT. This sequence encodes CALGDIVFPLLGDGSTDKLTF.